The 10 T cell receptor beta chains below come from one sample, sequenced in a study of blood T cell repertoires in COVID-19. Assay used: immunoSEQ multiplex PCR; TCRdb lists only in-frame clones, some missing. Of roughly 400,000 clones listed, approximately 90% are singletons. Sequences were obtained from PBMCs or T cells enriched from blood (not recorded which). These receptors were obtained from a woman in her thirties or forties who had been exposed to COVID-19.

The V call is TRBV2, the J call TRBJ2-1, with D possibly matching TRBD2 (5 bases). This CDR3 contains 14 residues. V shed 4 bases and J shed 8 bases, with 15 bases lying between them. Germline V CDR1 and CDR2: SNHLY, FYNNEI. CDR3 amino acids: CASSVLLAGDEQFF. The CDR3 DNA reads as TGTGCCAGCAGTGTATTGCTAGCCGGAGATGAGCAGTTCTTC.

The chain has TRBV5-8 and TRBJ1-5; tentatively, D is TRBD1 (5 bases). The V and J ends lost 6 bases and 3 bases respectively, with 19 bases between them. Germline V lookup: CDR1 SGHTS, CDR2 YDEGEE. The CDR3 spans 16 residues. The CDR3 protein is CASTHWGGLDNQPQHF. The CDR3 region has the DNA TGTGCCAGCACTCATTGGGGGGGTTTAGACAATCAGCCCCAGCATTTT.

The rearrangement uses TRBV6-1 and TRBJ1-2; D gene unclear. The germline CDR1 and CDR2 sequences are MNHNS and SASEGT. The CDR3 is 11 amino acids. Trimming pared 2 bases from V and 10 bases from J, leaving 8 bases between. The CDR3 DNA sequence: TGTGCCAGCAGTGAACCCCCCTTCTACACCTTC. Translating it yields CASSEPPFYTF.

The chain couples TRBV15 to TRBJ1-2; 7 nucleotides agree with TRBD1. CDR3 length: 14 amino acids. CDR1 is LNHNV, CDR2 YYDKDF, per germline (reference sequence). The V gene end was trimmed by 1 base and the J gene end by 6 bases; junction bases not matched to a gene: 5. The CDR3 sequence: CATSRVGQGDGYTF. As DNA, the CDR3 is TGTGCCACCAGCAGAGTGGGCCAGGGGGATGGCTACACCTTC. Together with reference TRBV15 and TRBJ1-2, the CDR3 gives the full variable domain: DAMVIQNPRYQVTQFGKPVTLSCSQTLNHNVMYWYQQKSSQAPKLLFHYYDKDFNNEADTPDNFQSRRPNTSFCFLDIRSPGLGDTAMYLCATSRVGQGDGYTFGSGTRLTVV.

The chain recombines TRBV9 with TRBJ1-4; 7 nucleotides agree with TRBD1. In germline, CDR1 is SGDLS, CDR2 YYNGEE. With 3 bases clipped from V and 5 bases from J, the junction kept 7 bases outside the gene matches. This CDR3 contains 15 residues. The CDR3 is CASSASGTDNEKLFF. DNA of the CDR3: TGTGCCAGCAGCGCCTCCGGGACAGACAATGAAAAACTGTTTTTT.

J is TRBJ2-3 and V is TRBV9; D remains unclear. This CDR3 region has 11 residues. Trimming took 3 bases from V and 5 from J, leaving 4 bases between them. In germline, CDR1 is SGDLS, CDR2 YYNGEE. CDR3 in amino acids: CASSGLDTQYF. The CDR3, as DNA: TGTGCCAGCAGCGGACTAGATACGCAGTATTTT.

The chain links TRBV6-2 or TRBV6-3 to TRBJ2-7, with 11 bases fitting TRBD2. The junction had 9 bases not matched to a gene; V was cut back by 6 bases and J by 2 bases. Germline assignment: CDR1 MNHEY and CDR2 SVGEGT. The CDR3 contains 16 residues. The CDR3 DNA follows: TGTGCCAGCAGCGACCACGGGACTAGCGGTACCTACGAGCAGTACTTC. Protein product: CASSDHGTSGTYEQYF.

The chain is built from TRBV5-1 and TRBJ2-2; D call uncertain. The germline V gene has CDR1 SGHRS and CDR2 YFSETQ. V was trimmed by 1 base and J by 2 bases, leaving 6 bases between them. The CDR3 contains 14 residues. CDR3 sequence (DNA): TGCGCCAGCAGCTTGCCTCTTAACACCGGGGAGCTGTTTTTT. Amino acids: CASSLPLNTGELFF.

The DNA of the CDR3 is TGTGCCAGCAGCTTACAGCGGGCCCCATCCTACAATGAGCAGTTCTTC. It translates to CASSLQRAPSYNEQFF. The V call is TRBV7-6, the J call TRBJ2-1; D is perhaps TRBD2 (6 bases). The V gene lost 2 bases and the J gene lost 1 base, with 12 bases spanning the gap. The CDR3 loop spans 16 amino acids. Germline values: CDR1 SGHVS, CDR2 FNYEAQ.

The chain employs TRBV6-1 and TRBJ1-4; TRBD1 agrees at 7 bases. The CDR3 length is 17 residues. J gave up 5 bases and V 1 base, and 10 bases lay outside the gene matches. Germline values: CDR1 MNHNS, CDR2 SASEGT. Written as DNA, the CDR3 is TGTGCCAGCAGTGAAGAGGGCTACAGGGGCGGCAATGAAAAACTGTTTTTT. Translated: CASSEEGYRGGNEKLFF.